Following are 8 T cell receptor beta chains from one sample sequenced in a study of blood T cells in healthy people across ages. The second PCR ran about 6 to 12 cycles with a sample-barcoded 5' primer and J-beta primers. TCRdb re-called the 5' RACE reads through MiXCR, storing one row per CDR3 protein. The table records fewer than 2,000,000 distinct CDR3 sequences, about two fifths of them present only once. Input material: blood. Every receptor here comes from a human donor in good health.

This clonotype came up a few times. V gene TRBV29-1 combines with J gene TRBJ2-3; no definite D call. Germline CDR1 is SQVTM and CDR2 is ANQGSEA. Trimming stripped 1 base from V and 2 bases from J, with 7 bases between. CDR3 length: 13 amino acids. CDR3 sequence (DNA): TGCAGCGTTGAAGTGCAGATCACAGATACGCAGTATTTT. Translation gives CSVEVQITDTQYF.

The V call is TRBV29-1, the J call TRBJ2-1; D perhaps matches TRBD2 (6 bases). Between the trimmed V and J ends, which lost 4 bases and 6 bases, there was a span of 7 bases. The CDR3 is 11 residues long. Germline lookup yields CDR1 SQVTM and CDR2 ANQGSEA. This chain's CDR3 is CSVASVNEQFF. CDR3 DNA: TGCAGCGTTGCTAGCGTCAATGAGCAGTTCTTC.

The CDR3 nucleotides read TGTGCCAGCAGCCAAGGAGCGGGGGGGCCGACCTACGAGCAGTACTTC. Translated: CASSQGAGGPTYEQYF. This chain links TRBV4-2 with TRBJ2-7, with 10 bases matching TRBD2. The V gene end was trimmed by 1 base and the J gene end by 2 bases; junction bases not matched to a gene: 5. Germline V gene lookup returns CDR1 LGHNA and CDR2 YNFKEQ. CDR3 length: 16 amino acids.

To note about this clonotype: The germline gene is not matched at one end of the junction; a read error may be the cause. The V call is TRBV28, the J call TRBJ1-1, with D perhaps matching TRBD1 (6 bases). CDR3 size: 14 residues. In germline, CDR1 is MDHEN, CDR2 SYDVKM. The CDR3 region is CASSLRQEGTEAFF. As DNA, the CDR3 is TGCGCCAGCAGTCTTCGACAGGAGGGGACTGAAGCTTTCTTT.

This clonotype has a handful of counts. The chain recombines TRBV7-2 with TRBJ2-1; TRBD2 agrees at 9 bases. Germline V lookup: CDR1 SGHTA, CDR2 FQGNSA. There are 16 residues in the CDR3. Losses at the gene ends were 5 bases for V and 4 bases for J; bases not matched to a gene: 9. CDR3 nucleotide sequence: TGTGCCAGCAGCCCGAGTAGCGGGGGAGGTTACAATGAGCAGTTCTTC. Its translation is CASSPSSGGGYNEQFF.

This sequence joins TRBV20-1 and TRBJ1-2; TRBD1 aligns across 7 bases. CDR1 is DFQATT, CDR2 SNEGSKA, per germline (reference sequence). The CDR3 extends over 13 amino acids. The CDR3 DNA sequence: TGCTACTCAGGGGGGGGCGCTAACTATGGCTACACCTTC. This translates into CYSGGGANYGYTF.

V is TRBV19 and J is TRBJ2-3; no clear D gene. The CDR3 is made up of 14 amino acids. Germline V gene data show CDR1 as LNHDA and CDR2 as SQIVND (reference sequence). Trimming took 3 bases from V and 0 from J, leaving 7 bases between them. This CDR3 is CASSIPSSTDTQYF. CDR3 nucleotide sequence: TGTGCCAGTAGTATCCCGAGTAGCACAGATACGCAGTATTTT.

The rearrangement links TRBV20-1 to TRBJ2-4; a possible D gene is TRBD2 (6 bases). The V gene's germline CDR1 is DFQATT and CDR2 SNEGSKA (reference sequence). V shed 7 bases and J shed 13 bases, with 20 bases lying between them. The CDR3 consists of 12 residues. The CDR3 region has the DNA TGCAGTGGCGGGACCCTTCGGAATGAGCAGTACTTC. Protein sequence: CSGGTLRNEQYF.